Below are 4 T cell receptor beta chains sequenced from a single sample in a study of beta chain features in type 1 diabetes. Study-level findings and limits: TCRB CDR3 length was moderately but significantly reduced in all four CD4+ subsets of Type 1 diabetes patients.

The antigens for these receptors are not known. Of the isolated RNA, all was reverse transcribed, and so the sequenced material was expressed TCRB transcripts. The data were produced by immunoSEQ multiplex PCR, yet TCRdb's version contains in-frame clones alone and is incomplete. The table includes 300,000 to 450,000 clones, around 12% detected once. Source material: naive CD4+ T cells from blood. These receptors all come from a woman younger than 35 with type 1 diabetes.

This clone has a handful of counts. The J gene is TRBJ1-2, the V gene TRBV5-4; D is undetermined. Germline V CDR1 and CDR2: SGHNT, YYREEE (reference sequence). The CDR3 runs 11 residues. V was pared by 3 bases and J by 5 bases, with 5 bases between. As DNA, the CDR3 is TGTGCCAGCAGCTCGTTATATGGCTACACCTTC. It encodes CASSSLYGYTF.

The rearrangement links TRBV7-9 to TRBJ2-7, with 7 nucleotides matching TRBD2. CDR1 and CDR2 from the germline V gene are SEHNR and FQNEAQ (reference sequence). This CDR3 is built from 15 residues. With 5 bases clipped from V and 5 bases from J, the junction kept 12 bases outside the gene matches. CDR3 bases: TGTGCCAGCAGCGCGCAAACCGGGGGGTTCCACGAGCAGTACTTC. It specifies CASSAQTGGFHEQYF.

The genes are TRBV6-1 and TRBJ1-1, with D uncertain. Looked up from germline, CDR1 is MNHNS and CDR2 is SASEGT. The CDR3 runs to 11 residues. V was pared by 8 bases and J by 7 bases, with 11 bases between. CDR3 bases: TGTGCCAGCGGGCGAGTGGGTGAAGCTTTCTTT. Protein sequence: CASGRVGEAFF.

The chain combines TRBV5-4 with TRBJ1-1; D call uncertain. Germline loops: CDR1 SGHNT, CDR2 YYREEE (reference sequence). Trimming took off 1 base at V and 2 bases at J, with 9 bases between the two ends. This CDR3 contains 14 residues. Written as DNA, the CDR3 is TGTGCCAGCAGCTTGTCGCAGGTAAACACTGAAGCTTTCTTT. Encoded protein: CASSLSQVNTEAFF.